Below, 31 T cell receptor beta chains from the same sample are listed, as sequenced in a study of graft-versus-host responses after intestinal transplantation. Sequencing used immunoSEQ multiplex PCR; TCRdb keeps in-frame clones, though not all of them. The repertoire holds about 85,000 clones, with 91% as singletons. Antigens of these TCRs are unknown. The sequencing here drew on unstimulated CD8+ T cells sorted from spleen or lymph node cells, taken before transplant. The receptors shown here come from a human donor who was the organ donor for an intestinal transplant.

The V and J genes are TRBV7-2 and TRBJ2-5, with a possible D match to TRBD2 (7 bases). The CDR3 is 17 residues long. V lost 5 bases to trimming and J lost 5 bases, with 24 bases between them. The germline V gene has CDR1 SGHTA and CDR2 FQGNSA. CDR3 region: CASSPREEVRGIETQYF. The CDR3 DNA follows: TGTGCCAGCAGCCCCCGGGAGGAGGTCAGGGGAATCGAGACCCAGTACTTC.

The genes are TRBV5-1 and TRBJ2-3; 9 bases match TRBD2. The V segment lost 3 bases and the J segment 1 base; nucleotides outside the gene matches: 12. The CDR3 length is 18 residues. In germline, CDR1 is SGHRS, CDR2 YFSETQ. For the CDR3, the DNA is TGCGCCAGCAGCTCCCCCCCGACAGGCGGGGGGGGCACAGATACGCAGTATTTT. As protein: CASSSPPTGGGGTDTQYF.

The chain joins TRBV4-1 to TRBJ2-7; D is uncertain. In germline, CDR1 is MGHRA, CDR2 YSYEKL. The germline V and J ends were trimmed by 4 bases and 5 bases, with 15 bases remaining between them. This CDR3 has 14 amino acids. The DNA for the CDR3 is TGCGCCAGCAGCCCGCTCGGTCTTTCTGACGAGCAGTACTTC. Its translation: CASSPLGLSDEQYF.

The chain has TRBV11-2 and TRBJ2-1; 12 bases match TRBD2. Germline V gene data show CDR1 as SGHAT and CDR2 as FQNNGV. The CDR3 extends over 18 amino acids. The junction had 13 bases not matched to a gene; V was cut back by 1 base and J by 9 bases. CDR3: CASSLVPSGGAMVGEQFF. The CDR3 coding sequence is TGTGCCAGCAGCTTAGTTCCTAGCGGGGGGGCCATGGTGGGTGAGCAGTTCTTC.

V gene TRBV11-2 combines with J gene TRBJ1-6; perhaps TRBD1 as D (6 bases). Trimming stripped 4 bases from V and 4 bases from J, with 8 bases between. Germline lookup yields CDR1 SGHAT and CDR2 FQNNGV. This CDR3 region has 14 residues. As DNA, the CDR3 is TGTGCCAGCAGCTCCGGACAGTATAATTCACCCCTCCACTTT. As protein: CASSSGQYNSPLHF.

The chain links TRBV6-1 to TRBJ1-2, with unresolved D. The V gene's germline CDR1 is MNHNS and CDR2 SASEGT. Trimming left V 4 bases short and J 2 bases short, with 17 bases between. The CDR3 runs to 16 residues. Here the CDR3 reads CASSVVATTSNYGYTF. CDR3 bases: TGTGCCAGCAGTGTGGTGGCAACTACGAGCAACTATGGCTACACCTTC.

This clone was seen a few times. The chain couples TRBV6-5 to TRBJ2-1; 8 nucleotides agree with TRBD2. This CDR3 region has 13 residues. Germline V gene sequence: CDR1 MNHEY, CDR2 SVGAGI. V trimming: 4 bases; J trimming: 5 bases; junction bases outside the gene matches: 1. CDR3 nucleotide sequence: TGTGCCAGCAGTTCGCGGGGGGACAATGAGCAGTTCTTC. Translation: CASSSRGDNEQFF.

The genes are TRBV19 and TRBJ2-1; D possibly corresponds to TRBD2 (6 bases). CDR1 LNHDA and CDR2 SQIVND come from the germline V gene (reference sequence). The CDR3 loop spans 13 amino acids. Trimming left V 4 bases short and J 8 bases short, with 12 bases between. The CDR3: CASSTGALDEQFF. The CDR3 nucleotides are TGTGCCAGTAGTACGGGAGCCCTAGATGAGCAGTTCTTC.

This clone was counted a single time. The genes are TRBV2 and TRBJ2-3; TRBD1 or TRBD2 may be the D gene (5 bases each). V was clipped by 9 bases and J by 3 bases, with 16 bases between them. Germline loops: CDR1 SNHLY, CDR2 FYNNEI. This CDR3 spans 14 amino acids. The CDR3 coding sequence is TGTGCCAGGGGGTTGGGGGTGGAAACAGATACGCAGTATTTT. Its protein product is CARGLGVETDTQYF.

The chain links TRBV6-1 to TRBJ1-5; D is perhaps TRBD1 (6 bases). CDR1 and CDR2 from the germline V gene are MNHNS and SASEGT. CDR3 length: 15 residues. The V and J ends lost 6 bases and 1 base respectively, with 13 bases between them. CDR3 residues: CASSLRDKSNQPQHF. CDR3 DNA sequence: TGTGCCAGCAGCCTCCGGGACAAGAGCAATCAGCCCCAGCATTTT.

This chain uses TRBV19 with TRBJ1-2; D is undetermined. This CDR3 contains 14 residues. Germline CDR1 is LNHDA and CDR2 is SQIVND (reference sequence). V dropped 1 base and J dropped 8 bases, with 14 bases sitting between them. Here the CDR3 reads CASSIAGNRRGYTF. The CDR3 DNA reads TGTGCCAGTAGTATAGCGGGGAACCGTAGAGGCTACACCTTC.

The V call is TRBV4-1, the J call TRBJ2-7; TRBD2 is a possible D gene (5 bases). The germline V gene has CDR1 MGHRA and CDR2 YSYEKL. V lost 0 bases, J lost 0 bases, and 12 bases lay in between. This CDR3 spans 16 amino acids. CDR3 in amino acids: CASSQEFPGISYEQYF. The CDR3 nucleotides are TGCGCCAGCAGCCAAGAGTTTCCGGGGATCTCCTACGAGCAGTACTTC.

This rearrangement joins TRBV5-1 to TRBJ1-2; D is uncertain. Germline lookup yields CDR1 SGHRS and CDR2 YFSETQ. The germline V and J ends were trimmed by 5 bases and 5 bases, with 19 bases remaining between them. The CDR3 is made up of 15 amino acids. This CDR3 is CASSYLGLGSYGYTF. The CDR3, as DNA: TGCGCCAGCAGTTATCTCGGACTGGGGAGTTATGGCTACACCTTC.

The CDR3 is CASSSHPGLAGGEEQFF. The CDR3 DNA is TGTGCCAGCAGCTCCCACCCGGGACTAGCGGGAGGGGAAGAGCAGTTCTTC. The rearrangement joins TRBV7-3 to TRBJ2-1; TRBD2 agrees at 16 bases. CDR1 SGHTA and CDR2 FQGTGA come from the germline V gene. The CDR3 totals 17 residues. V dropped 4 bases and J dropped 10; count of bases not matched to a gene: 10.

The V call is TRBV5-1, the J call TRBJ1-2; D is uncertain. This CDR3 has 14 residues. In germline, CDR1 is SGHRS, CDR2 YFSETQ. V lost 0 bases and J 2 bases, leaving 8 bases between the germline ends. The CDR3 reads CASSLGPSNYGYTF. In nucleotides, the CDR3 is TGCGCCAGCAGCTTGGGTCCCAGCAACTATGGCTACACCTTC. The full variable domain, completed using reference TRBV5-1 and TRBJ1-2, is KAGVTQTPRYLIKTRGQQVTLSCSPISGHRSVSWYQQTPGQGLQFLFEYFSETQRNKGNFPGRFSGRQFSNSRSEMNVSTLELGDSALYLCASSLGPSNYGYTFGSGTRLTVV.

With regard to this clone: Other DNA sequences in the same sample also yield this CDR3. The V call is TRBV5-6, the J call TRBJ2-5; D remains ambiguous. The DNA matches TRBJ2-7 better at its end, which makes the J call doubtful. Germline V CDR1 and CDR2: SGHDT, YYEEEE. The CDR3 totals 11 residues. CDR3 sequence (DNA): TGTGCCAGCAGCTTAGGCTACGAGCAGTACTTC. Its protein product is CASSLGYEQYF.

The chain recombines TRBV6-1 with TRBJ1-5; D is unclear. This CDR3 region has 14 residues. Germline V gives CDR1 MNHNS, CDR2 SASEGT. V was trimmed by 3 bases and J by 1 base, leaving 7 bases between them. The CDR3 coding sequence is TGTGCCAGCAGTGAGTGGAGGAGCAATCAGCCCCAGCATTTT. Encoded protein: CASSEWRSNQPQHF.

The chain recombines TRBV25-1 with TRBJ2-7; 7 bases line up with TRBD1. V trimming: 0 bases; J trimming: 3 bases; junction bases outside the gene matches: 8. The V gene's germline CDR1 is MGHDK and CDR2 SYGVNS. CDR3 length equals 16 residues. CDR3 amino acids: CASSEYKTGIGYEQYF. In DNA, the CDR3 is TGTGCCAGCAGTGAATATAAGACAGGGATCGGCTACGAGCAGTACTTC.

The chain links TRBV18 to TRBJ2-7, with D maybe TRBD1 (6 bases). The CDR3 has 13 residues. V lost 5 bases and J 3 bases, leaving 11 bases between the germline ends. CDR1 and CDR2 from the germline V gene are KGHSH and LQKENI. CDR3 sequence (DNA): TGTGCCAGCTCAGAACCGACAGGCTACGAGCAGTACTTC. Encoded protein: CASSEPTGYEQYF.

The rearrangement links TRBV7-9 to TRBJ2-7, with 7 bases aligning to TRBD1. Germline CDR1 reads SEHNR; CDR2 reads FQNEAQ (reference sequence). V was pared by 1 base and J by 4 bases, with 7 bases of the junction left unmatched. CDR3 size: 15 residues. The CDR3 sequence: CASSLEIGQAYEQYF. As DNA, the CDR3 is TGTGCCAGCAGCTTAGAGATCGGACAGGCTTACGAGCAGTACTTC.

The rearrangement uses TRBV20-1 and TRBJ2-7; TRBD2 agrees at 8 bases. This CDR3 is built from 11 residues. V gave up 6 bases and J gave up 6 bases; unmatched junction bases: 4. Germline loops: CDR1 DFQATT, CDR2 SNEGSKA (reference sequence). As DNA, the CDR3 is TGCAGTGCCCCGGGGGGGGGCGAGCAGTACTTC. Translation: CSAPGGGEQYF.

The chain carries TRBV5-6 and TRBJ2-3; D unclear. V was trimmed by 0 bases and J by 2 bases, leaving 7 bases between them. Germline CDR1 is SGHDT and CDR2 is YYEEEE. The length of the CDR3 is 14 residues. CDR3 bases: TGTGCCAGCAGCTTGGGCCTTAACACAGATACGCAGTATTTT. Its protein product is CASSLGLNTDTQYF.

Of note for this clone: A read error may produce the germline difference seen at one junction end. This chain joins TRBV6-1 and TRBJ2-7, with TRBD2 matching 8 bases. Germline V gives CDR1 MNHNS, CDR2 SASEGT. CDR3 length: 14 residues. Here the CDR3 reads CAGSLAGTRVMQYF. CDR3 in DNA: TGTGCCGGCAGCCTTGCCGGGACTAGGGTAATGCAGTACTTC.

CDR3 in DNA: TGCGCCAGCAGCTTGGACACAGATACGCAGTATTTT. Its translation: CASSLDTDTQYF. The chain couples TRBV5-1 to TRBJ2-3, with D unresolved. The CDR3 is made up of 12 amino acids. Trimming pared 0 bases from V and 2 bases from J, leaving 1 base between. Germline-derived CDR1 and CDR2 are SGHRS and YFSETQ.

The chain recombines TRBV6-5 with TRBJ1-2; unclear D gene. The V gene's germline CDR1 is MNHEY and CDR2 SVGAGI. CDR3 length: 11 residues. Trimming shortened V by 2 bases and J by 8 bases, and 6 bases separated the two germline ends. CDR3 in amino acids: CASSYGRGYTF. The CDR3 coding sequence is TGTGCCAGCAGTTACGGTCGCGGCTACACCTTC.

The chain combines TRBV11-2 with TRBJ2-7; D is ambiguous. The V gene's germline CDR1 is SGHAT and CDR2 FQNNGV. CDR3 length: 12 amino acids. The V end was cut by 2 bases, the J end by 4 bases, with 6 bases between. DNA of the CDR3: TGTGCCAGCAGCTTAAACAGATACGAGCAGTACTTC. This encodes CASSLNRYEQYF.

The CDR3 is CASSPSVDYTEAFF. The CDR3 nucleotides are TGTGCCAGCAGCCCTAGCGTGGATTACACTGAAGCTTTCTTT. This rearrangement joins TRBV11-2 to TRBJ1-1; no definite D call. V gave up 5 bases and J gave up 3 bases, with 13 bases separating them. CDR3 size: 14 residues. Germline V gives CDR1 SGHAT, CDR2 FQNNGV.

This chain connects TRBV11-2 to TRBJ2-5; 11 nucleotides align to TRBD1. The tail of the sequence fits TRBJ2-7 better, so the J call may be wrong. This CDR3 is 15 amino acids long. Germline-derived CDR1 and CDR2 are SGHAT and FQNNGV. The CDR3 DNA reads TGTGCCAGCAGCTTAGATGGGACAGGGGGCTACGAGCAGTACTTC. Its protein is CASSLDGTGGYEQYF.

The gene calls are TRBV4-1 and TRBJ1-5, with TRBD1 matching 7 bases. The CDR3 length is 16 residues. Trimming took 3 bases from V and 6 from J; bases not matched to a gene: 11. The V gene's germline CDR1 is MGHRA and CDR2 YSYEKL. The CDR3 DNA reads as TGCGCCAGCAGCCAGGTCCTCAGGGGGAAGGGTCAGCCCCAGCATTTT. As protein: CASSQVLRGKGQPQHF.

The chain carries TRBV7-2 and TRBJ2-1; TRBD2 agrees at 11 bases. Germline CDR1 and CDR2: SGHTA and FQGNSA. The CDR3 loop spans 16 amino acids. The V segment lost 2 bases and the J segment 4 bases; nucleotides outside the gene matches: 4. CDR3: CASSLLRLAGYNEQFF. DNA for the CDR3: TGTGCCAGCAGCTTACTCAGACTAGCGGGGTACAATGAGCAGTTCTTC.

The chain recombines TRBV27 with TRBJ1-2; 9 nucleotides agree with TRBD1. Germline V gives CDR1 MNHEY, CDR2 SMNVEV (reference sequence). This CDR3 contains 14 residues. Trimming cost V 7 bases and J 8 bases; bases outside gene matches: 11. The CDR3 here is CASTFRDRAAGYTF. The CDR3 DNA reads as TGTGCCAGCACTTTTCGGGACAGGGCAGCCGGCTACACCTTC.